This T cell receptor (beta chain) came from a study of T cells in Graves' hyperthyroidism and ophthalmopathy (dated by TCRdb to the late 2010s). Background on the whole study: Peripheral blood was collected at initial diagnosis, before any treatment. Thyroid tissue and blood T-cell repertoires from more than five Graves' hyperthyroidism patients were also compared in the study. The approximately 100 discovery patients were divided at random into training and test sets in a 7:3 ratio. Following sampling, methimazole starting at 30 mg daily was given to hyperthyroidism patients, and high-dose intravenous methylprednisolone was given to ophthalmopathy patients. TCR Vbeta CDR3 sequencing of 130 to 150 peripheral blood samples (over 40 ophthalmopathy, about 80 hyperthyroidism and approximately 17 progressor patients) is reported in the paper. To identify distinguishing TCR V-J signatures, a discovery cohort of around 100 patients was used, comprising some 45 with Graves' ophthalmopathy and under 60 with stable Graves' hyperthyroidism. An independent validation cohort of about 19 hyperthyroidism patients and about 15 patients who later progressed to ophthalmopathy tested prospective prediction of ophthalmopathy. Study-wide conclusions, independent of this receptor: Most expanded thyroid clonotypes (frequency above 0.001) were also found in blood, which suggests that blood repertoires may mirror thyroid immune responses. No statistical method was used to fix the sample size in advance, and group allocation was not hidden from the investigators. In cross-validation, a model built on a 13 V-J signature told ophthalmopathy apart from stable hyperthyroidism with over 85% sensitivity and about 81% specificity, and in testing the same model reached 80%/75%. In validation, the model predicted progression to ophthalmopathy a median of roughly six months before onset, with about 64% sensitivity and about 72% specificity.

In the ophthalmopathy patients, disease was moderately to severely active, with a Clinical Activity Score of 3 or more, a NOSPECS grade of 4 or more, and a duration of less than 3 months. Patients with uncontrolled infections, other autoimmune diseases, pregnancy or lactation were excluded. Diagnoses were established on the basis of clinical symptoms, serum thyroxine and TRAb, thyroid ultrasound, and orbital computed tomography. PBMCs were isolated from roughly 10 ml of fresh peripheral blood by Ficoll-Paque density gradient centrifugation. Total RNA was extracted with Trizol reagent, and quality was checked on an Agilent 2100 Bioanalyzer. The germline V gene (reference sequence) gives CDR1 as DFQATT and CDR2 as SNEGSKA. V and J lose 0 bases and 4 bases, and a span of 6 bases separates them. Its CDR3 holds 12 amino acids, cysteine through phenylalanine. The only DNA kept is the CDR3, 36 bases in frame from the first base.

Of note for this clonotype: The clone's antigen remains unknown. It has no much larger one-base neighbor in the sample; base qualities were not kept.

The TCR beta CDR3 regions were amplified from RNA transcripts. For the first round of RT-PCR on the TCR CDR3, the HTBI primer set was used together with the Qiagen OneStep RT-PCR kit. The libraries were constructed in a second round of multiplex PCR and then size-selected and purified. Libraries were sequenced paired-end with 100 bp reads on an Illumina HiSeq2000. The original methods were these. SOAPnuke was used to process the raw data, with reads discarded if the reads contained adapters or uncalled bases, had a mean Phred below 15, or lacked an exact constant-primer or identifier match. COPE v1.2.5 was used to merge high-quality paired reads, and clonotypes were defined as unique nucleotide sequences. MiTCR v1.1 was used to align clonotypes to the IMGT TRBV, TRBD and TRBJ reference segments. The analysis was restricted to V-J combinations with a frequency above 0.0001, which together covered roughly 99% of the repertoires. A TCS score was defined as the ratio between F50 (clonal expansion) and ExV (chaos), using BLOSUM62-based TCRdist between CDR3 peptides within each V-J. Welch's t-statistics and random forest reduced fewer than 550 V-J features to 10 to 15, which were used in a naive Bayes classifier (R e1071). TCRdb's own reprocessing of the public reads used fastp at Q25 and MiXCR and kept productive beta chains. Every entry covers one CDR3 protein and lists the most common genes and DNA from its rows. None of the V and J calls come from the authors' own analysis; TCRdb made them. The sample contains some 530,000 distinct CDR3 sequences, 22% of them found a single time. Less than 65% of the sample lies in the top ten.

The specimen sequenced was blood. The TCR sequence derives from a woman between 70 and 85 years old with Graves' ophthalmopathy. The chain joins TRBV20-1 to TRBJ1-2; no D gene call is confident. This receptor carries the CDR3 CSARETSYGYTF. Here is the DNA: TGCAGTGCTAGAGAGACGAGCTATGGCTACACCTTC.